This entry is about one T cell receptor beta chain. What it binds is not known. Profiled with immunoSEQ multiplex PCR; TCRdb holds only in-frame clones, not every one. The sample shows roughly 180,000 clones, almost 95% of them seen only once. This specimen belongs to a study of T cell responses to AZD1222 COVID-19 vaccine. Findings of the study overall: Without day 14 samples, only post-peak T cell repertoires were studied. Across the whole spike, CD4 TCRs peaked at regions 160-218 and 743-854. Possibly, clonal diversity was underestimated; donors were largely white British and included more females. An increase in Spike-specific TCR breadth and depth was observed after two AZD1222 doses.

The receptor was derived from an adult in good health. The material sequenced was peripheral blood, taken on day 0 of AZD1222 vaccination.

CDR3 in DNA: TGTGCCAGTAGGCCCGTTGGCGTTGCAACTAATGAAAAACTGTTTTTT. Translation gives CASRPVGVATNEKLFF. The rearrangement joins TRBV19 to TRBJ1-4, with unresolved D. V lost 6 bases and J 0 bases, leaving 14 bases between the germline ends. CDR3 length: 16 residues. Germline V CDR1 and CDR2: LNHDA, SQIVND (reference sequence). The complete variable domain, with remaining parts taken from reference TRBV19 and TRBJ1-4, reads DGGITQSPKYLFRKEGQNVTLSCEQNLNHDAMYWYRQDPGQGLRLIYYSQIVNDFQKGDIAEGYSVSREKKESFPLTVTSAQKNPTAFYLCASRPVGVATNEKLFFGSGTQLSVL.